Shown below are 13 T cell receptor beta chains from a single sample sequenced in a study of blood T cell repertoires in COVID-19. Profiled with immunoSEQ multiplex PCR; TCRdb holds only in-frame clones, not every one. The data hold some 50,000 clones, with roughly 88% observed a single time. Material for sequencing was peripheral blood. The source is a human donor in a cohort sampled during active COVID-19.

The V and J genes are TRBV30 and TRBJ1-1, with no clear D. V gave up 3 bases and J gave up 1 base, with 12 bases separating them. Looked up from germline, CDR1 is GTSNPN and CDR2 is SVGIG (reference sequence). CDR3 length: 14 amino acids. CDR3 amino acids: CAWRKNSRNTEAFF. CDR3 DNA: TGTGCCTGGAGGAAAAACAGCAGGAACACTGAAGCTTTCTTT. The variable domain in full, with the rest retrieved from reference TRBV30 and TRBJ1-1, is SQTIHQWPATLVQPVGSPLSLECTVEGTSNPNLYWYRQAAGRGLQLLFYSVGIGQISSEVPQNLSASRPQDRQFILSSKKLLLSDSGFYLCAWRKNSRNTEAFFGQGTRLTVV.

This clone is deemed medium-sized. The chain employs TRBV3-1 (or the pseudogene TRBV3-2) and TRBJ1-4; tentative D call: TRBD1 (6 bases). The CDR3 loop spans 13 amino acids. The V end lost 4 bases, the J end lost 5 bases, and 8 bases lay between the germline ends. Per germline, CDR1 LGHDT and CDR2 YNNKEL (reference sequence). CDR3 region: CASSLGQNEKLFF. Here the CDR3 DNA reads TGTGCCAGCAGCCTTGGACAGAATGAAAAACTGTTTTTT.

The chain carries TRBV6-6 and TRBJ1-6, with TRBD1 matching 8 bases. With V trimmed by 6 bases and J by 0 bases, 4 bases remained unmatched. Germline V gene lookup returns CDR1 MNHNY and CDR2 SVGAGI (reference sequence). The CDR3 is made up of 16 amino acids. CDR3 region: CASRSGGGSYNSPLHF. In nucleotides, the CDR3 is TGTGCCAGCAGGTCAGGGGGCGGCTCCTATAATTCACCCCTCCACTTT.

This clone was detected only a few times. The V and J genes are TRBV4-1 and TRBJ1-5; unclear D gene. Germline loops: CDR1 MGHRA, CDR2 YSYEKL. V shed 2 bases and J shed 3 bases, with 11 bases lying between them. This CDR3 is 15 amino acids long. The CDR3 bases are TGCGCCAGCAGCCAATGGCTGGTTCCCAATCAGCCCCAGCATTTT. Its protein product is CASSQWLVPNQPQHF.

The J gene is TRBJ2-1, the V gene TRBV9; D is possibly TRBD2 (6 bases). Per the germline V gene, CDR1 is SGDLS and CDR2 is YYNGEE. CDR3 length equals 16 residues. Trimming took 4 bases from V and 0 from J, leaving 14 bases between them. CDR3 sequence: CASSPGGGGSYNEQFF. CDR3 nucleotides: TGTGCCAGCAGCCCAGGTGGGGGAGGCTCCTACAATGAGCAGTTCTTC.

Details on this clone: Other DNA sequences of this sample code for an identical CDR3. The chain is built from TRBV18 and TRBJ2-2; D is unclear. The CDR3 runs to 15 residues. CDR1 KGHSH and CDR2 LQKENI come from the germline V gene. Trimming removed 2 bases from V and 3 bases from J, with 10 bases in between. Here the CDR3 DNA reads TGTGCCAGCTCACCAGGGCAGGTTGACACCGGGGAGCTGTTTTTT. Its protein product is CASSPGQVDTGELFF. Full variable domain (rest looked up from reference TRBV18 and TRBJ2-2): NAGVMQNPRHLVRRRGQEARLRCSPMKGHSHVYWYRQLPEEGLKFMVYLQKENIIDESGMPKERFSAEFPKEGPSILRIQQVVRGDSAAYFCASSPGQVDTGELFFGEGSRLTVL.

The chain combines TRBV7-8 with TRBJ1-5, with a weak D call TRBD1 (6 bases). V was shortened by 4 bases and J by 2 bases, with 12 bases between the two germline ends. The length of the CDR3 is 15 residues. Germline values: CDR1 SGHVS, CDR2 FQNEAQ. This CDR3 reads CASSSQGRGNQPQHF. The CDR3 nucleotides are TGTGCCAGCAGCTCGCAGGGGCGAGGCAATCAGCCCCAGCATTTT.

V usage is TRBV7-9 and J usage is TRBJ2-3, with 7 bases lining up with TRBD1. Germline V gives CDR1 SEHNR, CDR2 FQNEAQ (reference sequence). The V and J ends lost 4 bases and 0 bases, in that order; junction bases with no gene match: 7. This CDR3 has 16 residues. DNA for the CDR3: TGTGCCAGCAGCTCGGACAGGCCCTCTAGCACAGATACGCAGTATTTT. Its protein product is CASSSDRPSSTDTQYF.

The rearrangement links TRBV11-2 to TRBJ2-1; 7 nucleotides align to TRBD2. CDR1 is SGHAT, CDR2 FQNNGV, per germline. CDR3 size: 16 residues. With V trimmed by 4 bases and J by 2 bases, 8 bases remained unmatched. Here the CDR3 DNA reads TGTGCCAGCAGCTCCCCAGCGGGGAATCCCTACAATGAGCAGTTCTTC. It encodes CASSSPAGNPYNEQFF.

The chain employs TRBV19 and TRBJ2-1; possibly TRBD2 for D (5 bases). CDR3 length: 14 amino acids. Looked up from germline, CDR1 is LNHDA and CDR2 is SQIVND (reference sequence). V shed 5 bases and J shed 8 bases, with 16 bases lying between them. The CDR3 here is CASSASLLAYEQFF. CDR3 nucleotides: TGTGCCAGTAGTGCCAGCCTTCTAGCCTATGAGCAGTTCTTC.

This clone has just one count. The gene calls are TRBV7-9 and TRBJ2-4; D is possibly TRBD1 (6 bases). The CDR3 consists of 18 residues. Germline lookup yields CDR1 SEHNR and CDR2 FQNEAQ (reference sequence). V was trimmed by 0 bases and J by 0 bases, leaving 15 bases between them. The CDR3, as DNA: TGTGCCAGCAGCTTAGCGGGGGCCCTCGGACTAGCCAAAAACATTCAGTACTTC. Its translation is CASSLAGALGLAKNIQYF.

This clone came up once. The rearrangement joins TRBV30 to TRBJ1-4; 7 nucleotides match TRBD1. This CDR3 is built from 13 residues. Germline CDR1 and CDR2: GTSNPN and SVGIG (reference sequence). J gave up 10 bases and V 0 bases, and 5 bases lay outside the gene matches. CDR3 protein: CAWSVRQGGKLFF. In DNA form, the CDR3 reads TGTGCCTGGAGTGTTCGACAGGGAGGAAAACTGTTTTTT.

The V and J genes are TRBV6-5 and TRBJ2-7; perhaps TRBD2 as D (6 bases). Germline V gives CDR1 MNHEY, CDR2 SVGAGI. The CDR3 has 15 amino acids. Trimming stripped 4 bases from V and 4 bases from J, with 17 bases between. The CDR3 loop is CASSSLSVGGYEQYF. CDR3 coding DNA: TGTGCCAGCAGTTCCCTCAGCGTGGGAGGATACGAGCAGTACTTC.